This TCR beta chain was sequenced in a study of blood T cells in healthy people across ages. Those donating, healthy Caucasian individuals from Russia, were aged 6 to 90. Extracted total RNA amounted to at least 5 micrograms for each sample. This clonotype was counted between two and nine times. Primed by a sample-barcoded 5' primer and a J-beta primer mix, a second PCR proceeded for 7 to 11 cycles. Each CDR3 protein gets one entry after TCRdb re-called the 5' RACE reads with MiXCR. The sample consists of about 780,000 distinct CDR3 sequences, around 45% of them appearing once. The V gene end was trimmed by 6 bases and the J gene end by 4 bases; junction bases not matched to a gene: 11. Looked up from germline, CDR1 is KGHSH and CDR2 is LQKENI. The CDR3 has 15 residues.

The clonotype was recovered from a man of 80 years or more in good health. Sequenced sample: blood. V usage is TRBV18 and J usage is TRBJ2-5; the match to TRBD1 covers 7 bases. Here the CDR3 DNA reads TGTGCCAGCTCCCAGACACAGGGGACCGGAGAGACCCAGTACTTC. Amino acid sequence: CASSQTQGTGETQYF.